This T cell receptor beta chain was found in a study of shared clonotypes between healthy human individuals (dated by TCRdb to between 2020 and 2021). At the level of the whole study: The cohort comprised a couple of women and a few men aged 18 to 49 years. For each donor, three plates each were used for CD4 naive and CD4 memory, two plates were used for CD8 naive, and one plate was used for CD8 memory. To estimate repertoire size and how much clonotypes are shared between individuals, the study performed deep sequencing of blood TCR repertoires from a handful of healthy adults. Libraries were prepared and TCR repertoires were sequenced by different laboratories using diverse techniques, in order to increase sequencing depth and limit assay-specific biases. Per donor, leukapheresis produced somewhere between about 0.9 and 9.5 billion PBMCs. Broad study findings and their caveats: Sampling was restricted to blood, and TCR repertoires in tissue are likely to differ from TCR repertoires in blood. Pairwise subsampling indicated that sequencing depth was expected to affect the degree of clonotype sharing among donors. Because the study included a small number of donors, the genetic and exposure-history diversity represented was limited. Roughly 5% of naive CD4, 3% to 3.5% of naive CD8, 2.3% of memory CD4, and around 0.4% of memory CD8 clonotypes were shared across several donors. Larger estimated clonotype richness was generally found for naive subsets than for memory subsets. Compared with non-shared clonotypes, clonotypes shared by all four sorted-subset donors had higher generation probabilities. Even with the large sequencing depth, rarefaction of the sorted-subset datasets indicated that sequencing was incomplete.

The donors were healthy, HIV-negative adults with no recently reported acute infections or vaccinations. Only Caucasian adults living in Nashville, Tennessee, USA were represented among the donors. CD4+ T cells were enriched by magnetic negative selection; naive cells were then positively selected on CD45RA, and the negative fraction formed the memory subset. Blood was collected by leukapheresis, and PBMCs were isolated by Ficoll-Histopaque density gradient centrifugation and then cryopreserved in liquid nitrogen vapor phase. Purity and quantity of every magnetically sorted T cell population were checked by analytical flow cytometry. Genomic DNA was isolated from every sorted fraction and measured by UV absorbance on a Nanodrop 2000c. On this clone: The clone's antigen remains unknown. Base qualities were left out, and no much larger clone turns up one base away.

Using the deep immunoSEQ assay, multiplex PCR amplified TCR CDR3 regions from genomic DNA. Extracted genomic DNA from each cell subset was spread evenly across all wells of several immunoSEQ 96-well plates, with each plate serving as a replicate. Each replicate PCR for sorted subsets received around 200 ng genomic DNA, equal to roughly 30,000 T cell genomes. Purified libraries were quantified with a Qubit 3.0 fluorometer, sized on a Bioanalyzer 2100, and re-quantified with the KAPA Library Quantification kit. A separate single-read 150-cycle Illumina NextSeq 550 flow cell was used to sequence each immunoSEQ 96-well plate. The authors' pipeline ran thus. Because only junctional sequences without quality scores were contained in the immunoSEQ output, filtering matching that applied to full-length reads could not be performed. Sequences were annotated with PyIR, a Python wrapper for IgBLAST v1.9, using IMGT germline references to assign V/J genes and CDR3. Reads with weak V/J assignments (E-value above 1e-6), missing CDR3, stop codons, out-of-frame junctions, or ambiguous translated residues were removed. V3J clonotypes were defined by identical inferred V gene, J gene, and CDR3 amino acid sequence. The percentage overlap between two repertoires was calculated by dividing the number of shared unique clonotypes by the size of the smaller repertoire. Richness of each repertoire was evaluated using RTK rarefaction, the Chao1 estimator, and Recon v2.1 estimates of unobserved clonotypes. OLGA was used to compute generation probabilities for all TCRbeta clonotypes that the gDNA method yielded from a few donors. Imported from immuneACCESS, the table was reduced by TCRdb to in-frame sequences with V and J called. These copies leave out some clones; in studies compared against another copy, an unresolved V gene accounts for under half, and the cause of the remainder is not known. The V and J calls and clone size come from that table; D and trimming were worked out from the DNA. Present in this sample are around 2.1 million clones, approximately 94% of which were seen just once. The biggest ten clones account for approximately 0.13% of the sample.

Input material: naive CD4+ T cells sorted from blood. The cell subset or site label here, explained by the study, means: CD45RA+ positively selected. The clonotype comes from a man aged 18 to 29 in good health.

Here is the DNA: TGCGCCAGCAGCCAAGAACGGCCCCCAGATACGCAGTATTTT. This codes for CASSQERPPDTQYF. The rearranged chain carries TRBV4-3 and TRBJ2-3, with the D gene call left open. V is shortened by 0 bases, J by 4 bases, and the region joining them spans 8 bases. Looking up the germline V gene yields CDR1 LGHNA and CDR2 YSLEER. There are 14 amino acids in the CDR3, from cysteine to phenylalanine inclusive. Only the CDR3 DNA stays, 42 bases, in frame from base 1.